Below are 29 T cell receptor beta chains sequenced from a single sample in a study of T cell responses to AZD1222 COVID-19 vaccine. Libraries were prepared by immunoSEQ multiplex PCR; TCRdb keeps only in-frame clonotypes and omits some of them. The sample contains fewer than 90,000 clones, about 90% of which appear only once. The sequenced sample was peripheral blood, obtained on day 0 of AZD1222 vaccination. These receptor sequences come from an adult in good health.

This chain connects TRBV9 to TRBJ1-4, with 11 bases identical to TRBD1. Per germline, CDR1 SGDLS and CDR2 YYNGEE. V shed 4 bases and J 7 bases; nucleotides not matched to a gene: 6. The CDR3 spans 15 residues. CDR3 protein: CASSLYGTGGEKLFF. The CDR3 coding sequence is TGTGCCAGCAGCCTCTACGGGACAGGGGGTGAAAAACTGTTTTTT.

The V call is TRBV7-6, the J call TRBJ2-5, with a tentative D call TRBD1 (6 bases). The germline V and J ends were trimmed by 1 base and 5 bases, with 14 bases remaining between them. The CDR3 consists of 15 residues. The germline gives CDR1 SGHVS, CDR2 FNYEAQ. In DNA form, the CDR3 reads TGTGCCAGCAGCTTAGGGGGGCGCGATTCGGAGACCCAGTACTTC. This translates into CASSLGGRDSETQYF.

This clone is medium-sized (0.01 to 0.1%) within its sample. The chain is built from TRBV20-1 and TRBJ1-1; D perhaps matches TRBD1 (5 bases). Trimming removed 3 bases from V and 0 bases from J, with 8 bases in between. The CDR3 has 13 amino acids. Germline assignment: CDR1 DFQATT and CDR2 SNEGSKA (reference sequence). CDR3 residues: CSASNRMNTEAFF. The CDR3 DNA reads as TGCAGTGCTAGTAACAGGATGAACACTGAAGCTTTCTTT.

The V call is TRBV6-5, the J call TRBJ2-3; D assignment may be TRBD1 or TRBD2 (6 bases each). From germline, CDR1 is MNHEY and CDR2 SVGAGI. Between the trimmed V and J ends, which lost 5 bases and 6 bases, there was a span of 15 bases. The length of the CDR3 is 14 residues. CDR3 sequence: CASSPLRGADTQYF. Here the CDR3 DNA reads TGTGCCAGCAGTCCCCTGAGGGGGGCCGATACGCAGTATTTT.

The rearrangement uses TRBV11-2 and TRBJ2-1; TRBD2 aligns across 7 bases. The CDR3 extends over 15 amino acids. CDR1 is SGHAT, CDR2 FQNNGV, per germline. V lost 5 bases, J lost 5 bases, and 9 bases stayed unmatched. The CDR3 loop is CASSPGQAGDNEQFF. The DNA for the CDR3 is TGTGCCAGCAGCCCGGGGCAGGCGGGGGACAATGAGCAGTTCTTC. The full variable domain, completed using reference TRBV11-2 and TRBJ2-1, is EAGVAQSPRYKIIEKRQSVAFWCNPISGHATLYWYQQILGQGPKLLIQFQNNGVVDDSQLPKDRFSAERLKGVDSTLKIQPAKLEDSAVYLCASSPGQAGDNEQFFGPGTRLTVL.

The chain recombines TRBV27 with TRBJ2-3; the D is unclear. Germline V CDR1 and CDR2: MNHEY, SMNVEV (reference sequence). CDR3 size: 14 residues. V lost 0 bases, J lost 1 base, and 5 bases lay in between. The CDR3 coding sequence is TGTGCCAGCAGTTTATCAGCAGGCACAGATACGCAGTATTTT. Its protein product is CASSLSAGTDTQYF.

The J gene is TRBJ2-5, the V gene TRBV5-1; D perhaps matches TRBD1 (7 bases). The CDR3 is 19 amino acids. Germline CDR1 and CDR2: SGHRS and YFSETQ. V dropped 7 bases and J dropped 5 bases, with 33 bases sitting between them. The CDR3 loop is CASGPGSTTGASGGETQYF. DNA of the CDR3: TGCGCCAGCGGCCCGGGATCCACAACGGGAGCCTCAGGGGGGGAGACCCAGTACTTC.

The chain couples TRBV4-3 to TRBJ2-7; 8 bases fit TRBD2. V was clipped by 3 bases and J by 2 bases; unmatched bases: 3. This CDR3 comprises 14 residues. Germline V gene sequence: CDR1 LGHNA, CDR2 YSLEER. CDR3 in amino acids: CASSQTSVTYEQYF. CDR3 bases: TGCGCCAGCAGCCAGACTAGCGTTACCTACGAGCAGTACTTC.

The J gene is TRBJ2-2, the V gene TRBV5-4; maybe TRBD2 (6 bases). CDR1 and CDR2 from the germline V gene are SGHNT and YYREEE (reference sequence). This CDR3 is built from 16 residues. V was shortened by 0 bases and J by 1 base, with 10 bases between the two germline ends. The CDR3 DNA reads as TGTGCCAGCAGCTTGGAGGGTAGCGGGAACACCGGGGAGCTGTTTTTT. This translates into CASSLEGSGNTGELFF.

V and J are TRBV7-9 and TRBJ1-2; 9 positions agree with TRBD1. The V and J ends lost 4 bases and 2 bases, in that order; junction bases with no gene match: 2. Germline V gene data show CDR1 as SEHNR and CDR2 as FQNEAQ (reference sequence). This CDR3 region has 14 residues. CDR3 residues: CASSSGTGNYGYTF. CDR3 coding DNA: TGTGCCAGCAGCTCCGGGACAGGGAACTATGGCTACACCTTC.

The gene calls are TRBV2 and TRBJ2-3; D is undetermined. V dropped 8 bases and J dropped 8 bases, with 11 bases sitting between them. There are 11 residues in the CDR3. The germline gives CDR1 SNHLY, CDR2 FYNNEI. The CDR3 sequence is CASFTAGTQYF. The CDR3 DNA is TGTGCCAGCTTTACGGCAGGTACGCAGTATTTT.

The rearrangement joins TRBV27 to TRBJ2-4; D possibly matches TRBD1 or TRBD2 (6 bases each). V lost 3 bases, J lost 8 bases, and 17 bases lay in between. CDR3 length: 15 amino acids. Germline V CDR1 and CDR2: MNHEY, SMNVEV (reference sequence). CDR3 loop: CASSFRSGRGDIQYF. In nucleotides, the CDR3 is TGTGCCAGCAGTTTTCGGTCAGGTAGGGGGGACATTCAGTACTTC.

The chain uses TRBV12-5 and TRBJ1-1; D possibly corresponds to TRBD1 (6 bases). CDR3 length: 15 residues. Germline V CDR1 and CDR2: LGHNT, FRNRAP. The V end was cut by 6 bases, the J end by 1 base, with 15 bases between. The CDR3 reads CASGFVVGQNTEAFF. The CDR3 coding sequence is TGTGCTAGTGGCTTTGTAGTGGGACAGAACACTGAAGCTTTCTTT.

V gene TRBV9 combines with J gene TRBJ2-3, with 7 bases aligning to TRBD1. Per the germline V gene, CDR1 is SGDLS and CDR2 is YYNGEE. The CDR3 length is 16 residues. V lost 3 bases and J lost 6; bases outside the gene matches: 13. The CDR3 DNA is TGTGCCAGCAGCGGCGACAGGGCAGATGGAGCCGATACGCAGTATTTT. It specifies CASSGDRADGADTQYF.

This rearrangement joins TRBV7-7 to TRBJ2-2; the match to TRBD1 covers 7 bases. V lost 5 bases and J lost 6; bases outside the gene matches: 6. CDR1 is SSHAT and CDR2 is FNYEAQ in the germline V gene (reference sequence). The CDR3 extends over 14 amino acids. This CDR3 is CASSQTGSAGELFF. For the CDR3, the DNA is TGTGCCAGCAGCCAGACAGGGAGTGCCGGGGAGCTGTTTTTT.

V and J are TRBV6-5 and TRBJ1-5; D gene ambiguous. The CDR3 is 12 amino acids. Germline CDR1 reads MNHEY; CDR2 reads SVGAGI. Deletions cut 6 bases from V and 8 bases from J, with 11 bases between. The CDR3 DNA is TGTGCCAGCAGACGAGGGCGGGAGCCCCAGCATTTT. Its translation is CASRRGREPQHF.

The J gene is TRBJ2-1, the V gene TRBV19, with 11 bases that match TRBD2. Trimming at V came to 3 bases and at J to 8 bases, leaving 6 bases not matched to a gene. Germline V lookup: CDR1 LNHDA, CDR2 SQIVND (reference sequence). The CDR3 spans 15 residues. For the CDR3, the DNA is TGTGCCAGTAGTATGCTAGCGGGAGGTAGCGATGAGCAGTTCTTC. Its translation: CASSMLAGGSDEQFF. The whole variable domain, filled in from reference TRBV19 and TRBJ2-1, reads DGGITQSPKYLFRKEGQNVTLSCEQNLNHDAMYWYRQDPGQGLRLIYYSQIVNDFQKGDIAEGYSVSREKKESFPLTVTSAQKNPTAFYLCASSMLAGGSDEQFFGPGTRLTVL.

The CDR3 spells CASSQDEGGRAGEQFF. The DNA for the CDR3 is TGTGCCAGCAGCCAAGATGAGGGCGGGAGGGCCGGTGAGCAGTTCTTC. This rearrangement joins TRBV14 to TRBJ2-1; 9 nucleotides match TRBD2. The germline V gene has CDR1 SGHDN and CDR2 FVKESK. The ends lost 0 bases at V and 9 bases at J; junction bases unmatched: 9. The CDR3 is 16 amino acids.

In its sample, this clone was seen a few times. The rearrangement joins TRBV5-1 to TRBJ2-7; 9 bases map to TRBD1. The CDR3 has 12 residues. Germline loops: CDR1 SGHRS, CDR2 YFSETQ. V lost 4 bases to trimming and J lost 6 bases; unmatched junction nucleotides: 2. The CDR3 loop reads CASSRGQGEQYF. CDR3 bases: TGCGCCAGCAGCAGGGGACAGGGCGAGCAGTACTTC.

The rearrangement joins TRBV28 to TRBJ1-5, with 9 bases lining up with TRBD1. Unmatched junction bases numbered 6, after V lost 2 bases and J lost 7 bases. This CDR3 is 15 amino acids long. From germline, CDR1 is MDHEN and CDR2 SYDVKM. The CDR3, as DNA: TGTGCCAGCAGTTTAGTGACAGGGGGGCGGCAGCCCCAGCATTTT. This translates into CASSLVTGGRQPQHF.

The rearrangement joins TRBV27 to TRBJ1-6, with D perhaps TRBD1 (5 bases). The CDR3 is made up of 14 amino acids. Trimming pared 2 bases from V and 8 bases from J, leaving 10 bases between. CDR1 and CDR2 (germline): MNHEY, SMNVEV (reference sequence). CDR3 sequence reads: CASSLRDRYSPLHF. The CDR3 DNA reads TGTGCCAGCAGTTTAAGGGACCGCTATTCACCCCTCCACTTT.

The chain uses TRBV7-9 and TRBJ1-1; 8 bases map to TRBD1. The CDR3 runs 14 residues. Germline V gene sequence: CDR1 SEHNR, CDR2 FQNEAQ (reference sequence). V gave up 4 bases and J gave up 1 base; unmatched junction bases: 2. The CDR3 here is CASSSGQANTEAFF. In nucleotides, the CDR3 is TGTGCCAGCAGCTCGGGACAGGCGAACACTGAAGCTTTCTTT.

The chain uses TRBV10-3 and TRBJ2-7, with D possibly TRBD2 on 7 matching bases. The CDR3 covers 15 residues. The germline V and J ends were trimmed by 10 bases and 4 bases, with 23 bases remaining between them. Germline-derived CDR1 and CDR2 are ENHRY and SYGVKD. The CDR3 spells CATTRPEGGKYEQYF. CDR3 DNA sequence: TGTGCCACCACTCGCCCCGAGGGGGGGAAATACGAGCAGTACTTC.

This clone was seen once. The rearrangement links TRBV5-1 to TRBJ1-4; D gene unclear. The germline CDR1 and CDR2 sequences are SGHRS and YFSETQ. This CDR3 is 14 amino acids long. V lost 2 bases and J lost 0, with 5 bases in between. In nucleotides, the CDR3 is TGCGCCAGCAGCTTCGAGGCAACTAATGAAAAACTGTTTTTT. Residues: CASSFEATNEKLFF.

This clone was observed once. The chain couples TRBV19 to TRBJ2-7; 8 nucleotides agree with TRBD1. Germline assignment: CDR1 LNHDA and CDR2 SQIVND (reference sequence). This CDR3 has 15 residues. J gave up 2 bases and V 2 bases, and 5 bases lay outside the gene matches. This chain's CDR3 is CASSIRAGGPYEQYF. In DNA, the CDR3 is TGTGCCAGTAGTATAAGGGCAGGGGGCCCCTACGAGCAGTACTTC.

This clone occurred once. The chain joins TRBV3-1 (or the pseudogene TRBV3-2) to TRBJ1-2; no clear D gene. CDR3 length: 14 amino acids. Germline lookup yields CDR1 LGHDT and CDR2 YNNKEL (reference sequence). Trimming took off 0 bases at V and 4 bases at J, with 9 bases between the two ends. This chain's CDR3 is CASSQDPSSYGYTF. The DNA for the CDR3 is TGTGCCAGCAGCCAAGATCCCAGCAGCTATGGCTACACCTTC.

The rearrangement joins TRBV3-1 (or the pseudogene TRBV3-2) to TRBJ1-5; D is unclear. Germline V gives CDR1 LGHDT, CDR2 YNNKEL (reference sequence). V lost 2 bases and J lost 6, with 8 bases in between. The CDR3 is 13 amino acids. CDR3: CASSQTRGQPQHF. The CDR3 region has the DNA TGTGCCAGCAGCCAAACCAGAGGTCAGCCCCAGCATTTT.

The CDR3 reads CASSLDRGRGSSQPQHF. The CDR3 DNA is TGTGCCAGTAGCCTCGACAGGGGACGGGGGTCGAGTCAGCCCCAGCATTTT. The V gene is TRBV19, the J gene TRBJ1-5; 8 bases align to TRBD1. Germline V gives CDR1 LNHDA, CDR2 SQIVND (reference sequence). The CDR3 contains 17 residues. V lost 6 bases and J lost 6; bases outside the gene matches: 16.

The chain couples TRBV6-1 to TRBJ1-4, with a possible D match to TRBD1 (5 bases). Trimming removed 0 bases at V and 8 bases at J, with 16 bases between. This CDR3 region has 16 residues. Germline V CDR1 and CDR2: MNHNS, SASEGT. The CDR3 coding sequence is TGTGCCAGCAGTGAAGCGCATAACGCCCAGGGAGAAAAACTGTTTTTT. This codes for CASSEAHNAQGEKLFF.